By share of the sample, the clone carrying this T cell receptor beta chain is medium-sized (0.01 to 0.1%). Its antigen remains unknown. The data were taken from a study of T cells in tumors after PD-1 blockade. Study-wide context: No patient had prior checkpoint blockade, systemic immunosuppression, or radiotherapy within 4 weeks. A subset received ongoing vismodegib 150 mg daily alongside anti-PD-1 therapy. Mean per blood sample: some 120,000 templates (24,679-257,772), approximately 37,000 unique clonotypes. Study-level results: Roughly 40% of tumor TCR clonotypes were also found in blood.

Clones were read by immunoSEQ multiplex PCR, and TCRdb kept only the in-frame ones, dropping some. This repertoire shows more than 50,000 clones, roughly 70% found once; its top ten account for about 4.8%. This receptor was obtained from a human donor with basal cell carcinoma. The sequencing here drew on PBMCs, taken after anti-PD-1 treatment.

CDR3 sequence: CATAGTGSTMNGYTF. The DNA of the CDR3 is TGTGCCACCGCCGGGACAGGGAGTACGATGAATGGCTACACCTTC. V and J are TRBV15 and TRBJ1-2, with TRBD1 matching 9 bases. CDR1 and CDR2 from the germline V gene are LNHNV and YYDKDF (reference sequence). After removal of 8 bases from V and 6 bases from J, the junction contained 13 bases not matched to a gene. This CDR3 contains 15 residues.